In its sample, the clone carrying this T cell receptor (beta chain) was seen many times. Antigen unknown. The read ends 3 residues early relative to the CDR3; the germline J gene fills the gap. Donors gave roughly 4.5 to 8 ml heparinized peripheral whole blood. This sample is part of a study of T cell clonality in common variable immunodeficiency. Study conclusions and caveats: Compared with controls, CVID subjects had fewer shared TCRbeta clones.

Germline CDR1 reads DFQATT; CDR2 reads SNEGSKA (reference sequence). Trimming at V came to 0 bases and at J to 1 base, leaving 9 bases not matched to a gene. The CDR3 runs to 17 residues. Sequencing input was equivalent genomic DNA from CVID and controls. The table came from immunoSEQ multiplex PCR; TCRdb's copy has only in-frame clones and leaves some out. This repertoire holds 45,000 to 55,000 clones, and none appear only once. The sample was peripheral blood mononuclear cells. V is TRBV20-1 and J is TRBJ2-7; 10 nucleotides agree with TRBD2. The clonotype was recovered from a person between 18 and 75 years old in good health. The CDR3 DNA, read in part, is TGCAGTGCTAGAGACTCACCCGCTAGCGGGGGATCCTACGAG. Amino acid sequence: CSARDSPASGGSYE. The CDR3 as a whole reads CSARDSPASGGSYEQYF.